The 14 T cell receptor beta chains below come from one sample, sequenced in a study of T cell repertoires in cytomegalovirus infection. TCRdb ran MiXCR on the reads and lists one entry per CDR3 protein. This sample yields about 330,000 distinct CDR3 sequences, of which 8% to 9.5% are seen a single time; 3.5% to 4.5% belongs to the top ten. Specimen: PBMCs. These receptors originate from a human donor in good health (CMV status not recorded). Some clones in this sample may be carry-over from other donors' samples.

This clonotype came up many times. This chain uses TRBV7-2 with TRBJ1-5, with TRBD1 as a possible D gene (6 bases). Looked up from germline, CDR1 is SGHTA and CDR2 is FQGNSA. This CDR3 contains 13 residues. V gave up 6 bases and J gave up 4 bases, with 10 bases separating them. The CDR3, as DNA: TGTGCCAGCAGGACCACAGGGAATCAGCCCCAGCATTTT. Its protein is CASRTTGNQPQHF.

V gene TRBV5-6 combines with J gene TRBJ1-2; 9 nucleotides match TRBD1. V shed 4 bases, J shed 1 base, and the junction held 8 bases outside the gene matches. The length of the CDR3 is 16 residues. Germline V gene lookup returns CDR1 SGHDT and CDR2 YYEEEE. The CDR3: CASSPGTGWLNYGYTF. CDR3 coding DNA: TGTGCCAGCAGCCCCGGGACAGGGTGGCTTAACTATGGCTACACCTTC.

V and J are TRBV28 and TRBJ2-1; no definite D call. Trimming removed 5 bases from V and 7 bases from J, with 12 bases in between. Germline CDR1 and CDR2: MDHEN and SYDVKM. The CDR3 has 13 amino acids. CDR3 protein: CASSPLRRNEQFF. CDR3 nucleotide sequence: TGTGCCAGCAGTCCCCTGAGAAGGAATGAGCAGTTCTTC.

This chain connects TRBV25-1 to TRBJ2-2; D remains unclear. The CDR3 is 14 residues long. The germline V gene encodes CDR1 MGHDK and CDR2 SYGVNS. Trimming cost V 3 bases and J 8 bases, with 13 bases left between them. CDR3: CASSDLSRPGELFF. CDR3 nucleotide sequence: TGTGCCAGCAGTGACCTTAGCCGCCCTGGGGAGCTGTTTTTT.

The CDR3 sequence: CASRPGQVNTEAFF. The DNA of the CDR3 is TGTGCCAGTAGGCCGGGCCAGGTGAACACTGAAGCTTTCTTT. V and J are TRBV19 and TRBJ1-1, with D unclear. The CDR3 is 14 amino acids. V lost 6 bases, J lost 0 bases, and 11 bases lay in between. Germline CDR1 LNHDA, CDR2 SQIVND (reference sequence).

This clonotype was detected a few times. This rearrangement joins TRBV5-1 to TRBJ1-2, with D uncertain. The V end was cut by 0 bases, the J end by 5 bases, with 8 bases between. The CDR3 has 13 residues. The germline V gene has CDR1 SGHRS and CDR2 YFSETQ. In DNA form, the CDR3 reads TGCGCCAGCAGCTTGGACCGTCCTTATGGCTACACCTTC. Its translation is CASSLDRPYGYTF.

The chain combines TRBV28 with TRBJ2-7; no clear D. Germline V CDR1 and CDR2: MDHEN, SYDVKM. This CDR3 spans 14 amino acids. The germline V and J ends were trimmed by 4 bases and 0 bases, with 10 bases remaining between them. Here the CDR3 reads CASSSPRSSYEQYF. CDR3 DNA: TGTGCCAGCAGTTCCCCCAGGAGCTCCTACGAGCAGTACTTC.

In its sample, this clonotype was seen a few times. The rearrangement uses TRBV7-9 and TRBJ2-2, with TRBD1 as a possible D gene (5 bases). Per the germline V gene, CDR1 is SEHNR and CDR2 is FQNEAQ (reference sequence). V lost 6 bases and J lost 0, with 14 bases in between. The CDR3 extends over 16 amino acids. Here the CDR3 reads CASRPWGSSNTGELFF. CDR3 coding DNA: TGTGCCAGCAGGCCGTGGGGCAGCTCGAACACCGGGGAGCTGTTTTTT.

In this sample, this clonotype turned up many times. The chain recombines TRBV12-3 or TRBV12-4 with TRBJ1-5; 9 bases are a match to TRBD1. Trimming removed 6 bases from V and 4 bases from J; junction bases left unmatched: 4. The CDR3 runs to 14 residues. Written as DNA, the CDR3 is TGTGCCAGCAGGGTAGGGACAGGGAATCAGCCCCAGCATTTT. Its translation is CASRVGTGNQPQHF.

This clonotype has only a few counts. The chain joins TRBV3-1 to TRBJ2-4; D gene unclear. Germline values: CDR1 LGHDT, CDR2 YNNKEL (reference sequence). Trimming shortened V by 1 base and J by 0 bases, and 7 bases separated the two germline ends. This CDR3 has 15 amino acids. The CDR3 loop is CASSQGKGAKNIQYF. Written as DNA, the CDR3 is TGTGCCAGCAGCCAAGGGAAGGGAGCCAAAAACATTCAGTACTTC.

The V call is TRBV30, the J call TRBJ2-1; TRBD2 matches 9 bases. V was clipped by 3 bases and J by 10 bases; unmatched bases: 13. The CDR3 spans 15 residues. Germline lookup yields CDR1 GTSNPN and CDR2 SVGIG (reference sequence). CDR3 loop: CAWRKHSGSKSEQFF. The CDR3 DNA follows: TGTGCCTGGAGGAAGCATAGCGGGAGTAAATCGGAGCAGTTCTTC. Variable domain in full (rest from reference TRBV30 and TRBJ2-1): SQTIHQWPATLVQPVGSPLSLECTVEGTSNPNLYWYRQAAGRGLQLLFYSVGIGQISSEVPQNLSASRPQDRQFILSSKKLLLSDSGFYLCAWRKHSGSKSEQFFGPGTRLTVL.

This clonotype occurred many times. V and J are TRBV12-3 or TRBV12-4 and TRBJ1-1; 8 bases are shared with TRBD1. The CDR3 consists of 14 residues. The V and J ends lost 6 bases and 6 bases, in that order; junction bases with no gene match: 9. CDR3 in DNA: TGTGCCAGCAGCCGCGGGACAGGAAAAGCTGAAGCTTTCTTT. Its protein product is CASSRGTGKAEAFF.

CDR3 in amino acids: CASSLGPGQGQETQYF. In DNA, the CDR3 is TGCGCCAGCAGCTTAGGTCCTGGACAGGGGCAAGAGACCCAGTACTTC. The chain combines TRBV5-1 with TRBJ2-5, with 9 nucleotides matching TRBD1. J gave up 2 bases and V 2 bases, and 7 bases lay outside the gene matches. This CDR3 is built from 16 residues. In germline, CDR1 is SGHRS, CDR2 YFSETQ.

The V and J genes are TRBV4-3 and TRBJ1-1; TRBD1 agrees at 7 bases. CDR1 and CDR2 (germline): LGHNA, YSLEER. The length of the CDR3 is 17 residues. J gave up 0 bases and V 4 bases, and 11 bases lay outside the gene matches. The CDR3 coding sequence is TGCGCCAGCAGCCCTTCTACACAGGGGTTTATGAACACTGAAGCTTTCTTT. Translation: CASSPSTQGFMNTEAFF.